This T cell receptor (beta chain) derives from a study of T cell responses to AZD1222 COVID-19 vaccine. The study, taken as a whole, reports: Baseline seropositivity occurred in only six AZD1222 recipients. The span of vaccine-associated CD4 TCRs extended across spike, with dominance at 160-218 and 743-854.

Measured with immunoSEQ multiplex PCR; TCRdb has only the in-frame clones, and not every one. The sample carries 200,000 or so clones, over 70% recorded once. As to this clone: The antigen remains unidentified.

V lost 5 bases, J lost 5 bases, and 19 bases lay in between. CDR1 and CDR2 from the germline V gene are SEHNR and FQNEAQ (reference sequence). CDR3 size: 15 residues. J is TRBJ2-7 and V is TRBV7-9; D is possibly TRBD2 (7 bases). This receptor was taken from an adult in good health. The sample in question was peripheral blood, obtained on day 0 of MenACWY control vaccination. CDR3 region: CASSPVNQGRDEQYF. CDR3 bases: TGTGCCAGCAGCCCCGTGAATCAGGGGAGGGACGAGCAGTACTTC.